The TCR beta chain under discussion was sequenced for a study of T cells after yellow fever vaccination. This CDR3 has 18 amino acids. Germline V CDR1 and CDR2: MNHEY, SVGEGT. Germline trimming cut 6 bases from V and 0 bases from J; bases unmatched to any gene: 8. TCRdb reprocessed the 5' RACE reads with MiXCR, giving one entry per CDR3 protein. The data show over 100,000 distinct CDR3 sequences, approximately 8.4% seen once. This clonotype was seen repeatedly, ten times or more. The rearrangement links TRBV6-2 or TRBV6-3 to TRBJ2-1, with TRBD2 matching 13 bases. Sequencing was performed on CD8+ T cells sorted from PBMCs, taken 45 days after the yellow fever booster vaccination. This receptor was identified in a man aged 30 to 39 who received the YFV17D yellow fever vaccine. CDR3 sequence reads: CASSGLAGATGSYNEQFF. Written as DNA, the CDR3 is TGTGCCAGCAGCGGACTAGCGGGAGCCACCGGCTCCTACAATGAGCAGTTCTTC.